The 21 T cell receptor beta chains in this list originate from one sample, sequenced in a study of cytomegalovirus exposure and HLA in healthy donors. The study ran its PCR with 60 Vbeta and 13 Jbeta primers. Some clones are missing from TCRdb's copy, which holds only in-frame ones; the method was immunoSEQ multiplex PCR. The data contain about 150,000 clones, approximately 76% of them singletons. The material sequenced was PBMCs. The receptors derive from a man aged 35 to 55 in good health and CMV-seronegative.

The chain carries TRBV19 and TRBJ1-5, with TRBD1 identical over 8 bases. Germline CDR1 reads LNHDA; CDR2 reads SQIVND (reference sequence). The CDR3 contains 19 residues. The V segment lost 7 bases and the J segment 2 bases; nucleotides outside the gene matches: 19. In DNA form, the CDR3 reads TGTGCCAGTAAATACTCTGGACAGGGTGCGAGGGTTGGCAATCAGCCCCAGCATTTT. This codes for CASKYSGQGARVGNQPQHF. Full variable domain (outside the CDR3, taken from reference TRBV19 and TRBJ1-5): DGGITQSPKYLFRKEGQNVTLSCEQNLNHDAMYWYRQDPGQGLRLIYYSQIVNDFQKGDIAEGYSVSREKKESFPLTVTSAQKNPTAFYLCASKYSGQGARVGNQPQHFGDGTRLSIL.

The genes are TRBV5-1 and TRBJ2-3; a weak D match, TRBD2 (5 bases). The V gene lost 6 bases and the J gene lost 2 bases, with 13 bases spanning the gap. Per germline, CDR1 SGHRS and CDR2 YFSETQ. CDR3 length: 14 amino acids. The CDR3 loop reads CASMADSYTDTQYF. The CDR3 DNA is TGCGCCAGCATGGCGGACTCCTACACAGATACGCAGTATTTT.

This sequence joins TRBV11-2 and TRBJ2-3; tentatively, D is TRBD2 (5 bases). CDR3 length: 13 amino acids. Germline lookup yields CDR1 SGHAT and CDR2 FQNNGV. Trimming shortened V by 3 bases and J by 2 bases, and 6 bases separated the two germline ends. The CDR3 protein is CASSLRVTDTQYF. CDR3 sequence (DNA): TGTGCCAGCAGCTTGAGGGTCACAGATACGCAGTATTTT.

J is TRBJ2-3 and V is TRBV29-1; possible D gene TRBD1, 6 bases. This CDR3 comprises 12 residues. The V end lost 7 bases, the J end lost 0 bases, and 8 bases lay between the germline ends. Germline assignment: CDR1 SQVTM and CDR2 ANQGSEA. The CDR3 coding sequence is TGCAGCGCGGACAGTAGCACAGATACGCAGTATTTT. The encoded protein is CSADSSTDTQYF.

The chain joins TRBV19 to TRBJ2-7, with 11 nucleotides matching TRBD2. CDR1 and CDR2 (germline): LNHDA, SQIVND (reference sequence). V lost 5 bases to trimming and J lost 7 bases; unmatched junction nucleotides: 10. CDR3 length equals 15 residues. DNA of the CDR3: TGTGCCAGTAGTGTCCTACTAGCGGGAGCGGGTGAGCAGTACTTC. It is translated as CASSVLLAGAGEQYF.

This clone was counted only a few times. J is TRBJ2-3 and V is TRBV29-1; 10 bases fit TRBD1. The V gene end was trimmed by 8 bases and the J gene end by 4 bases; junction bases not matched to a gene: 6. Germline V gene lookup returns CDR1 SQVTM and CDR2 ANQGSEA. CDR3 length equals 13 residues. CDR3 DNA sequence: TGCAGCATCCGGGACAGGGGCGCAGATACGCAGTATTTT. Amino acids: CSIRDRGADTQYF.

The rearrangement joins TRBV6-5 to TRBJ2-5; D is perhaps TRBD1 (5 bases). The CDR3 has 16 amino acids. The germline V and J ends were trimmed by 2 bases and 4 bases, with 17 bases remaining between them. Germline V gene data show CDR1 as MNHEY and CDR2 as SVGAGI. The chain's CDR3 is CASSYGLAGSLETQYF. The DNA for the CDR3 is TGTGCCAGCAGTTACGGGTTAGCAGGGTCTTTAGAGACCCAGTACTTC.

The genes are TRBV19 and TRBJ2-5; 10 nucleotides line up with TRBD2. Trimming cost V 5 bases and J 5 bases; bases outside gene matches: 11. Germline V lookup: CDR1 LNHDA, CDR2 SQIVND (reference sequence). The CDR3 extends over 16 amino acids. CDR3 sequence (DNA): TGTGCCAGTAGTCCCCAAGCGGGGGGGGCCGGCGAGACCCAGTACTTC. It encodes CASSPQAGGAGETQYF.

Only a few counts were recorded for this clone. V usage is TRBV19 and J usage is TRBJ2-7; no reliable D call. The length of the CDR3 is 13 residues. Germline lookup yields CDR1 LNHDA and CDR2 SQIVND (reference sequence). The V and J ends lost 6 bases and 3 bases respectively, with 12 bases between them. Written as DNA, the CDR3 is TGTGCCAGTAGCGGGTCCTACCTCTACGAGCAGTACTTC. The encoded protein is CASSGSYLYEQYF. Full variable domain (remainder filled in from reference TRBV19 and TRBJ2-7): DGGITQSPKYLFRKEGQNVTLSCEQNLNHDAMYWYRQDPGQGLRLIYYSQIVNDFQKGDIAEGYSVSREKKESFPLTVTSAQKNPTAFYLCASSGSYLYEQYFGPGTRLTVT.

The V call is TRBV27, the J call TRBJ2-3; 8 nucleotides match TRBD2. CDR3 length: 15 residues. The germline CDR1 and CDR2 sequences are MNHEY and SMNVEV (reference sequence). The V and J ends lost 5 bases and 3 bases, in that order; junction bases with no gene match: 7. This chain's CDR3 is CASSPRGGMTDTQYF. The CDR3 DNA reads TGTGCCAGCAGTCCCCGGGGGGGCATGACAGATACGCAGTATTTT.

The V and J genes are TRBV14 and TRBJ2-5; 8 bases are shared with TRBD2. Germline V gene data show CDR1 as SGHDN and CDR2 as FVKESK. This CDR3 region has 16 residues. V lost 6 bases, J lost 3 bases, and 12 bases stayed unmatched. As DNA, the CDR3 is TGTGCCAGCAGTCGATTATCGACTAGCGAGAAAGAGACCCAGTACTTC. Its protein is CASSRLSTSEKETQYF.

This rearrangement joins TRBV19 to TRBJ2-7; 8 positions agree with TRBD2. Germline CDR1 LNHDA, CDR2 SQIVND (reference sequence). This CDR3 has 14 residues. V lost 6 bases to trimming and J lost 2 bases; unmatched junction nucleotides: 6. The CDR3 DNA reads as TGTGCCAGTAGCCCAGGGCGGGGGGCCTACGAGCAGTACTTC. This codes for CASSPGRGAYEQYF.

The chain is built from TRBV5-4 and TRBJ2-2, with D perhaps TRBD1 or TRBD2 (5 bases each). Germline V gene data show CDR1 as SGHNT and CDR2 as YYREEE (reference sequence). V gave up 4 bases and J gave up 1 base, with 14 bases separating them. The CDR3 contains 16 residues. Written as DNA, the CDR3 is TGTGCCAGCAGCATGGGGGTACAGGTGAACACCGGGGAGCTGTTTTTT. As protein: CASSMGVQVNTGELFF.

The chain recombines TRBV27 with TRBJ1-5; possible D gene TRBD1, 5 bases. Germline V CDR1 and CDR2: MNHEY, SMNVEV (reference sequence). V was cut by 4 bases and J by 3 bases, with 25 bases left in between. CDR3 length equals 19 residues. In nucleotides, the CDR3 is TGTGCCAGCAGTTCCCTACGAACCTTGGTAGGGGTGCACAATCAGCCCCAGCATTTT. It yields the protein CASSSLRTLVGVHNQPQHF.

This clone has just a few counts. The V gene is TRBV18, the J gene TRBJ2-7, with 7 bases matching TRBD2. The junction had 7 bases not matched to a gene; V was cut back by 6 bases and J by 2 bases. The CDR3 is 14 residues long. Germline CDR1 KGHSH, CDR2 LQKENI. The CDR3 DNA sequence: TGTGCCAGCTCTCACCGGGACTATGCCTACGAGCAGTACTTC. It is translated as CASSHRDYAYEQYF.

The V gene is TRBV7-8, the J gene TRBJ2-5; 10 bases are a match to TRBD2. Judging by the DNA end, TRBJ2-7 fits better; the J call may be wrong. Germline lookup yields CDR1 SGHVS and CDR2 FQNEAQ. The CDR3 has 17 residues. The CDR3 spells CASSSTRPSGGDYEQYF. The CDR3 region has the DNA TGTGCCAGCAGCTCAACTCGGCCTAGCGGGGGAGACTACGAGCAGTACTTC.

The chain joins TRBV6-5 to TRBJ2-2; a weak D match, TRBD1 (6 bases). In germline, CDR1 is MNHEY, CDR2 SVGAGI. Deletions cut 2 bases from V and 0 bases from J, with 10 bases between. This CDR3 has 16 amino acids. The CDR3 here is CASSYKRTANTGELFF. CDR3 nucleotide sequence: TGTGCCAGCAGTTACAAAAGGACAGCGAACACCGGGGAGCTGTTTTTT.

In DNA form, the CDR3 reads TGTGCCAGCATAAAGGGACAGGGAGTATCTGCAACTAATGAAAAACTGTTTTTT. Amino acid sequence: CASIKGQGVSATNEKLFF. This chain connects TRBV7-9 to TRBJ1-4; 9 bases are a match to TRBD1. This CDR3 is built from 18 residues. V gave up 7 bases and J gave up 0 bases; unmatched junction bases: 12. Germline values: CDR1 SEHNR, CDR2 FQNEAQ (reference sequence).

V and J are TRBV19 and TRBJ2-7, with 9 nucleotides matching TRBD1. Germline CDR1 LNHDA, CDR2 SQIVND (reference sequence). J gave up 0 bases and V 6 bases, and 6 bases lay outside the gene matches. The CDR3 sequence is 15 residues long. In DNA form, the CDR3 reads TGTGCCAGTAGCCCAAGACAGGGGGGCTCCTACGAGCAGTACTTC. It translates to CASSPRQGGSYEQYF.

The gene calls are TRBV28 and TRBJ2-2, with D perhaps matching TRBD2 (6 bases). With 6 bases removed from V and 7 bases from J, the gap between germline ends came to 24 bases. Germline loops: CDR1 MDHEN, CDR2 SYDVKM. The CDR3 spans 17 residues. CDR3: CASSSTRGPRGVGELFF. CDR3 DNA sequence: TGTGCCAGCAGCTCTACGCGGGGTCCCCGAGGCGTCGGGGAGCTGTTTTTT.

This chain uses TRBV2 with TRBJ1-2; D may be TRBD1 (5 bases). V lost 6 bases to trimming and J lost 3 bases, with 14 bases between them. The CDR3 spans 14 residues. CDR1 and CDR2 from the germline V gene are SNHLY and FYNNEI. The CDR3, as DNA: TGTGCCAGCAGGTCGGGGGGAGCTCACTATGGCTACACCTTC. Residues: CASRSGGAHYGYTF.